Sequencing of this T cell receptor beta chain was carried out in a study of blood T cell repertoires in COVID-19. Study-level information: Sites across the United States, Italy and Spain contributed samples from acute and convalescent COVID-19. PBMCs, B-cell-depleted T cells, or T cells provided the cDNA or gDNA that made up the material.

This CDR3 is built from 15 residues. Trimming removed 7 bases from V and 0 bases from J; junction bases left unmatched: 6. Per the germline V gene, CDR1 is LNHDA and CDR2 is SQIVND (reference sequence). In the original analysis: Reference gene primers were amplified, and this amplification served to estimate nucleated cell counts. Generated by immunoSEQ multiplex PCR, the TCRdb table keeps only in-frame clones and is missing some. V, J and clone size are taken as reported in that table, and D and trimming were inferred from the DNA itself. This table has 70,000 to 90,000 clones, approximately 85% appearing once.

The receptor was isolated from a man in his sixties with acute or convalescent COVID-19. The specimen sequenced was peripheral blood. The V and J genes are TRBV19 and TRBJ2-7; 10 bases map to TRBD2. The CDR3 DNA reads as TGTGCCAGTAACGCGGTAGCGGGAGGCTCCTACGAGCAGTACTTC. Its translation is CASNAVAGGSYEQYF.